This T cell receptor beta chain was sequenced in a study of spatial heterogeneity in lung cancer. In TCRdb, the 5' RACE reads were re-called with MiXCR into one record per CDR3 protein. The sample records some 87,000 distinct CDR3 sequences, around 9% being singletons. There are 15 residues in the CDR3. The ends lost 0 bases at V and 8 bases at J; junction bases unmatched: 8. CDR1 is SGHDT and CDR2 is YYEEEE in the germline V gene. Specified time point: sample taken at primary tumor resection. Without sorting, whole RNA was sequenced from tumor, nontumor lung or frozen PBMC. This clonotype was seen many times.

The sample here was PBMCs, taken at surgery. This clonotype was sampled from a male donor with early-stage non-small cell lung cancer. This chain uses TRBV5-6 with TRBJ2-3, with 8 nucleotides matching TRBD1. The CDR3 region is CASSLGPTGVGTQYF. The CDR3 coding sequence is TGTGCCAGCAGCTTGGGACCGACAGGGGTGGGTACGCAGTATTTT.